This T cell receptor (beta chain) emerged from a study of T cell responses to AZD1222 COVID-19 vaccine. The CDR3 is made up of 15 amino acids. CDR1 and CDR2 (germline): MNHEY, SVGAGI. V lost 4 bases and J 4 bases, leaving 16 bases between the germline ends. General study points: Donor demographics were predominantly white British with a female majority; clonal diversity may be underestimated. The study sampled repertoires only after the peak T cell response. Seropositive at baseline were only six AZD1222 recipients. Among spike-specific TCRs, nearly half reportedly target unmutated variant regions.

In the case of this clone: Its antigen is not known.

Generated by immunoSEQ multiplex PCR, the TCRdb table keeps only in-frame clones and is missing some. The table has about 120,000 clones, 80% to 90% seen once. This receptor was identified in an adult in good health. The V and J genes are TRBV6-5 and TRBJ1-1; a possible D gene is TRBD1 (6 bases). The source was peripheral blood, collected on day 0 of AZD1222 vaccination. The CDR3 region has the DNA TGTGCCAGCAGTTCGCGGACGGAACAGGGCACTGAAGCTTTCTTT. Amino acid sequence: CASSSRTEQGTEAFF.